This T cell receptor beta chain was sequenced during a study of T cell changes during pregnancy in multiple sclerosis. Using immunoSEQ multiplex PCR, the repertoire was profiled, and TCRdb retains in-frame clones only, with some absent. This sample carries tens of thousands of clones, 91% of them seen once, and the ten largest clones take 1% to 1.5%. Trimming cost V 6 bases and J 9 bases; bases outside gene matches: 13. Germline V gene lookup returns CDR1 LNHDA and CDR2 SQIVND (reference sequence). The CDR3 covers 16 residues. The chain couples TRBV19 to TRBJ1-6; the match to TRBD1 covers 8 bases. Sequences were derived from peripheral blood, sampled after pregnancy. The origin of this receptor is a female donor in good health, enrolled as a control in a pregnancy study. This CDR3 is CASRATGTGGSSPLHF. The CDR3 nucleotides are TGTGCCAGTAGGGCTACCGGGACAGGAGGTAGTTCACCCCTCCACTTT.